This entry features one T cell receptor beta chain sequence. Its antigen remains unidentified. It has no much larger one-base neighbor in the sample; base qualities were not kept. The data are from a study of T cells in Graves' hyperthyroidism and ophthalmopathy (dated by TCRdb to about 2019). Regarding the study in general: To identify distinguishing TCR V-J signatures, a discovery cohort of about a hundred patients was used, comprising 40 to 45 with Graves' ophthalmopathy and under 60 with stable Graves' hyperthyroidism. In more than five Graves' hyperthyroidism patients, the study also compared T-cell repertoires from thyroid tissue with T-cell repertoires from blood. The 85 to 100 discovery patients were divided at random into training and test sets in a 7:3 ratio. Following sampling, methimazole starting at 30 mg daily was given to hyperthyroidism patients, and high-dose intravenous methylprednisolone was given to ophthalmopathy patients. TCR Vbeta CDR3 sequencing of 135 peripheral blood samples (about 45 ophthalmopathy, roughly 74 hyperthyroidism and roughly 17 progressor patients) is reported in the paper. Prospective prediction of ophthalmopathy was tested in an independent validation cohort of approximately 19 hyperthyroidism patients and 15 to 17 patients who later progressed to ophthalmopathy.

Exclusion was applied to patients with uncontrolled infections, other autoimmune diseases, pregnancy or lactation. Diagnoses relied on clinical symptoms, serum thyroxine and TRAb, thyroid ultrasound and orbital computed tomography. Trizol reagent was used to extract total RNA, and RNA quality was then checked on an Agilent 2100 Bioanalyzer. TCR beta CDR3 regions were amplified from RNA transcripts. The TCR CDR3 was subjected to a first round of RT-PCR using the HTBI primer set and the Qiagen OneStep RT-PCR kit. Libraries were constructed in a second round of multiplex PCR, after which size selection and purification were performed. The libraries were sequenced on an Illumina HiSeq2000 using paired-end 100 bp reads. The original methods were these. SOAPnuke was used to process the raw data, removing reads that contained adapters or uncalled bases, had a mean Phred below 15, or lacked an exact match to the constant primer or identifier. COPE v1.2.5 was used to merge the high-quality paired reads, and each unique nucleotide sequence was defined as a clonotype. Clonotypes were aligned to IMGT TRBV, TRBD and TRBJ reference segments using MiTCR v1.1. The analysis was restricted to V-J combinations with a frequency above 0.0001, which together covered about 99% of the repertoires. The TCS score was defined as the ratio of F50 (clonal expansion) to E x V (chaos), calculated using BLOSUM62-based TCRdist between CDR3 peptides within each V-J. Welch's t-statistics and random forest reduced roughly 540 V-J features to roughly 13, which were used in a naive Bayes classifier (R e1071). Thyroid-blood repertoire similarity was quantified with the Morisita-Horn index. Clones were called with MiXCR by TCRdb after fastp trimmed the public reads at Q25, and only in-frame beta chains were retained. Each CDR3 protein gets just one entry, which takes the most common genes and DNA from the rows behind it. These V and J calls are TCRdb output, not the study's own analysis. The sample table holds hundreds of thousands of distinct CDR3 sequences, of which less than 45% were seen once. The top ten constitute more than 7% of the sample.

Beyond this particular receptor, the publication reports: Most expanded thyroid clonotypes (frequency above 0.001) were also detected in blood, suggesting blood repertoires may reflect thyroid immune responses. Ophthalmopathy was separated from stable hyperthyroidism by a 13 V-J signature model, with approximately 86% sensitivity and 81% to 82% specificity obtained in cross-validation and 80%/75% obtained in testing. Sample size was not statistically predetermined, and investigators were not blinded to group allocation. During validation, the model predicted progression to ophthalmopathy a median of approximately 7 months ahead of onset, with roughly 65% sensitivity and about 72% specificity.

This TCR was sampled from an adult man with Graves' disease, either hyperthyroidism or ophthalmopathy (not recorded which). Sequencing was carried out using peripheral blood or thyroid tissue (not recorded which).

The CDR3 amino acid sequence is: CASTRGISSPLHF. Here is the DNA: TGTGCCAGCACCAGGGGCATCAGTTCACCCCTCCACTTT. The rearrangement combines TRBV28 with TRBJ1-6; TRBD1 might be the D gene, on 6 matching bases. The CDR1 and CDR2 encoded by the germline V gene are MDHEN and SYDVKM. Including the terminal cysteine and phenylalanine, the CDR3 comprises 13 residues. Here the CDR3 DNA is all that survives: 39 bases in frame from base 1. The V end loses 7 bases and the J end loses 9 bases, and a stretch of 13 bases separates them.